The TCR beta chain described here comes from a study of technical replicates of blood from a few donors. Germline V CDR1 and CDR2: LNHDA, SQIVND (reference sequence). The length of the CDR3 is 18 residues. V dropped 4 bases and J dropped 0 bases, with 16 bases sitting between them. The assay was immunoSEQ multiplex PCR, and TCRdb's table has in-frame clones only and misses some. The table records almost 85,000 clones, 97% of them present only once. This clonotype was obtained from a human donor in good health. The sequenced sample consisted of T cells isolated from PBMCs. V gene TRBV19 combines with J gene TRBJ2-6, with D perhaps TRBD1 (6 bases). The CDR3 loop is CASSNRTVLLSGANVLTF. CDR3 bases: TGTGCCAGTAGTAATCGGACAGTCCTACTCTCTGGGGCCAACGTCCTGACTTTC. Looking up the rest from reference TRBV19 and TRBJ2-6 gives the full variable domain: DGGITQSPKYLFRKEGQNVTLSCEQNLNHDAMYWYRQDPGQGLRLIYYSQIVNDFQKGDIAEGYSVSREKKESFPLTVTSAQKNPTAFYLCASSNRTVLLSGANVLTFGAGSRLTVL.